What follows are 3 T cell receptor beta chains derived from one specimen sequenced in a study of blood T cells in healthy people across ages. It was with a sample-barcoded 5' primer and a J-beta primer mix that a second PCR of roughly 7 to 12 cycles was run. MiXCR, run by TCRdb on the 5' RACE reads, gives a single entry per CDR3 protein. This sample has hundreds of thousands of distinct CDR3 sequences, with 44% found just once. Sequenced input: blood. The receptors here all came from a man in his sixties in good health.

The chain combines TRBV7-9 with TRBJ2-1; possibly TRBD1 for D (5 bases). The V end lost 2 bases, the J end lost 7 bases, and 9 bases lay between the germline ends. CDR3 length: 13 amino acids. Germline values: CDR1 SEHNR, CDR2 FQNEAQ (reference sequence). CDR3 DNA: TGTGCCAGCAGCTTAACCAGGGTGAATGAGCAGTTCTTC. Encoded protein: CASSLTRVNEQFF.

This chain connects TRBV25-1 to TRBJ2-5, with D perhaps given as TRBD1 or TRBD2 (5 bases each). Germline CDR1 reads MGHDK; CDR2 reads SYGVNS. Trimming pared 6 bases from V and 5 bases from J, leaving 10 bases between. This CDR3 is built from 12 residues. DNA of the CDR3: TGTGCCAGCAGGAGGGGTTTGGAGACCCAGTACTTC. This gives the protein CASRRGLETQYF.

Here the CDR3 DNA reads TGTGCCAGCAGCCCAACTTCAAGTTACAATGAGCAGTTCTTC. Amino acids: CASSPTSSYNEQFF. The rearrangement links TRBV7-3 to TRBJ2-1; no clear D. Trimming cost V 5 bases and J 4 bases, with 12 bases left between them. The CDR3 is made up of 14 amino acids. The V gene's germline CDR1 is SGHTA and CDR2 FQGTGA.